This T cell receptor beta chain was recovered during a study of T cell responses to AZD1222 COVID-19 vaccine. Looking at the study overall: Pooled together were second doses at about 4 or about 12 weeks. Points from the study as a whole: Only a handful of AZD1222 recipients were seropositive at baseline. Epitopes outside B.1.351 and B.1.1.7 mutated regions reportedly drew nearly half of spike TCRs. Donors were chiefly white British, with a greater number of females, and clonal diversity was perhaps underestimated.

Regarding this clone: Its specificity is unknown.

V was clipped by 6 bases and J by 13 bases; unmatched bases: 12. Germline V gene data show CDR1 as MGHDK and CDR2 as SYGVNS. This CDR3 is 14 amino acids long. Measured with immunoSEQ multiplex PCR; TCRdb has only the in-frame clones, and not every one. The sample contains approximately 140,000 clones, around 89% of which appear only once. Sequenced material: peripheral blood, taken on day 0 of AZD1222 vaccination. This TCR derives from an adult in good health. The chain combines TRBV25-1 with TRBJ1-3; 10 bases are a match to TRBD1. CDR3 sequence: CASRWDRGPGMIYF. CDR3 bases: TGTGCCAGCAGATGGGACAGGGGCCCAGGAATGATATATTTT. Together with reference TRBV25-1 and TRBJ1-3, the CDR3 gives the full variable domain: EADIYQTPRYLVIGTGKKITLECSQTMGHDKMYWYQQDPGMELHLIHYSYGVNSTEKGDLSSESTVSRIRTEHFPLTLESARPSHTSQYLCASRWDRGPGMIYFGEGSWLTVV.